The 28 T cell receptor beta chains below come from one sample, sequenced in a study of shared clonotypes between healthy human individuals. CD8 cells classed as naive were CD45RO-negative and positively selected for CCR7, excluding terminally differentiated effector memory CD45RA+ cells. Measured with immunoSEQ multiplex PCR; TCRdb has only the in-frame clones, and not every one. This table has more than 2 million clones, 93% appearing once. The sequenced sample consisted of naive CD8+ T cells from PBMCs. Receptors originate from a man younger than 35 in good health. Some clones in this sample may be carry-over from other donors' samples.

The chain couples TRBV7-8 to TRBJ2-2; the match to TRBD2 covers 8 bases. Germline V lookup: CDR1 SGHVS, CDR2 FQNEAQ. The CDR3 runs 17 residues. V gave up 5 bases and J gave up 5 bases; unmatched junction bases: 13. CDR3 DNA sequence: TGTGCCAGCAGCCCCTTTCGGGGGGGCGCCGGAACCGGGGAGCTGTTTTTT. It is translated as CASSPFRGGAGTGELFF.

The rearrangement uses TRBV10-3 and TRBJ2-7; D gene unclear. There are 13 residues in the CDR3. The germline V gene has CDR1 ENHRY and CDR2 SYGVKD. The germline V and J ends were trimmed by 6 bases and 3 bases, with 12 bases remaining between them. The CDR3 region has the DNA TGTGCCATCAGCCCCCGCTCATACTACGAGCAGTACTTC. Amino acid sequence: CAISPRSYYEQYF.

This clone was seen once. This chain uses TRBV27 with TRBJ2-7; 10 bases match TRBD1. CDR3 length: 15 residues. Losses at the gene ends were 3 bases for V and 3 bases for J; bases not matched to a gene: 5. Germline V gene sequence: CDR1 MNHEY, CDR2 SMNVEV (reference sequence). The CDR3 region has the DNA TGTGCCAGCAGTTTCCCGGGACAGGGGCACTACGAGCAGTACTTC. This encodes CASSFPGQGHYEQYF.

V is TRBV28 and J is TRBJ1-2; D gene ambiguous. The CDR3 has 16 amino acids. CDR1 MDHEN and CDR2 SYDVKM come from the germline V gene. V was trimmed by 10 bases and J by 2 bases, leaving 23 bases between them. The CDR3 loop reads CATSPISRDHNYGYTF. The CDR3 DNA reads TGTGCCACCTCGCCTATTTCACGGGATCACAACTATGGCTACACCTTC.

V gene TRBV5-1 combines with J gene TRBJ2-7, with TRBD2 as a possible D gene (6 bases). This CDR3 contains 16 residues. In germline, CDR1 is SGHRS, CDR2 YFSETQ. Trimming took 4 bases from V and 1 from J, leaving 18 bases between them. The CDR3 here is CASSPSLAGRSYEQYF. The CDR3 DNA reads as TGCGCCAGCAGCCCCTCTTTGGCGGGGAGATCCTACGAGCAGTACTTC.

This clone came up once. V and J are TRBV11-2 and TRBJ2-1, with 7 bases that match TRBD2. Germline CDR1 is SGHAT and CDR2 is FQNNGV. Germline trimming cut 5 bases from V and 8 bases from J; bases unmatched to any gene: 6. This CDR3 region has 13 residues. CDR3 in DNA: TGTGCCAGCAGCGGGAGGGCCGTCGATGAGCAGTTCTTC. Amino acids: CASSGRAVDEQFF.

With regard to this clone: This same CDR3 is encoded by further DNA sequences in the sample. The gene calls are TRBV5-1 and TRBJ1-1; no definite D call. The CDR3 has 13 residues. Germline-derived CDR1 and CDR2 are SGHRS and YFSETQ. V shed 1 base and J shed 2 bases, with 6 bases lying between them. CDR3 sequence (DNA): TGCGCCAGCAGCTTGCTCGGTAACACTGAAGCTTTCTTT. Encoded protein: CASSLLGNTEAFF.

The V gene is TRBV5-4, the J gene TRBJ2-7; TRBD2 is a possible D gene (7 bases). The CDR3 length is 13 residues. Germline V CDR1 and CDR2: SGHNT, YYREEE (reference sequence). V was trimmed by 5 bases and J by 3 bases, leaving 12 bases between them. The CDR3 bases are TGTGCCAGCAGGGGGGGGCGGAGCTACGAGCAGTACTTC. As protein: CASRGGRSYEQYF. The full variable domain, completed using reference TRBV5-4 and TRBJ2-7, is ETGVTQSPTHLIKTRGQQVTLRCSSQSGHNTVSWYQQALGQGPQFIFQYYREEENGRGNFPPRFSGLQFPNYSSELNVNALELDDSALYLCASRGGRSYEQYFGPGTRLTVT.

This chain connects TRBV7-6 to TRBJ2-2; the D is unclear. Trimming took 1 base from V and 5 from J, leaving 11 bases between them. The germline V gene encodes CDR1 SGHVS and CDR2 FNYEAQ. CDR3 length equals 15 residues. The CDR3 DNA follows: TGTGCCAGCAGCTTAGTCCAGTTTGGAACCGGGGAGCTGTTTTTT. Amino acids: CASSLVQFGTGELFF.

The CDR3 protein is CSARHGETQYF. The DNA for the CDR3 is TGCAGTGCTAGACACGGAGAGACCCAGTACTTC. V usage is TRBV20-1 and J usage is TRBJ2-5, with D uncertain. Germline V gene data show CDR1 as DFQATT and CDR2 as SNEGSKA (reference sequence). Trimming left V 2 bases short and J 4 bases short, with 5 bases between. This CDR3 is built from 11 residues.

The gene calls are TRBV2 and TRBJ2-7; D is perhaps TRBD1 or TRBD2 (6 bases each). Between the trimmed V and J ends, which lost 1 base and 0 bases, there was a span of 16 bases. Looked up from germline, CDR1 is SNHLY and CDR2 is FYNNEI. The CDR3 is 17 amino acids. CDR3 region: CASSEVGAGWVSYEQYF. DNA of the CDR3: TGTGCCAGCAGTGAAGTGGGGGCGGGATGGGTCTCCTACGAGCAGTACTTC.

The chain carries TRBV9 and TRBJ1-2; D remains unclear. The CDR3 length is 16 residues. The V and J ends lost 1 base and 0 bases respectively, with 13 bases between them. Germline V gene lookup returns CDR1 SGDLS and CDR2 YYNGEE. The CDR3 bases are TGTGCCAGCAGCGTATCGGGCGGACCGCCTAACTATGGCTACACCTTC. This gives the protein CASSVSGGPPNYGYTF.

V usage is TRBV5-4 and J usage is TRBJ1-1; D ambiguous. Germline CDR1 and CDR2: SGHNT and YYREEE (reference sequence). The CDR3 runs 12 residues. V lost 5 bases to trimming and J lost 2 bases, with 7 bases between them. The DNA of the CDR3 is TGTGCCAGCAGTAGTTACAACACTGAAGCTTTCTTT. This codes for CASSSYNTEAFF.

The chain links TRBV19 to TRBJ1-4, with D unclear. In germline, CDR1 is LNHDA, CDR2 SQIVND (reference sequence). This CDR3 spans 16 amino acids. Trimming took 3 bases from V and 5 from J, leaving 16 bases between them. CDR3: CASSMGTNFWNEKLFF. CDR3 DNA: TGTGCCAGTAGTATGGGTACGAATTTTTGGAATGAAAAACTGTTTTTT.

The chain recombines TRBV2 with TRBJ2-1; the D gene is possibly TRBD2 (6 bases). The germline V and J ends were trimmed by 4 bases and 3 bases, with 13 bases remaining between them. The CDR3 contains 15 residues. Germline assignment: CDR1 SNHLY and CDR2 FYNNEI. DNA for the CDR3: TGTGCCAGCAGTGGGGGGGAAGGGATCTACAATGAGCAGTTCTTC. This translates into CASSGGEGIYNEQFF.

The rearrangement joins TRBV2 to TRBJ2-1, with 10 bases that match TRBD2. CDR3 length: 14 amino acids. Germline assignment: CDR1 SNHLY and CDR2 FYNNEI. The V segment lost 8 bases and the J segment 3 bases; nucleotides outside the gene matches: 4. Here the CDR3 reads CASLAGANYNEQFF. The CDR3 DNA follows: TGTGCCAGCCTAGCGGGAGCAAACTACAATGAGCAGTTCTTC. The variable domain in full, completed from reference TRBV2 and TRBJ2-1, reads EPEVTQTPSHQVTQMGQEVILRCVPISNHLYFYWYRQILGQKVEFLVSFYNNEISEKSEIFDDQFSVERPDGSNFTLKIRSTKLEDSAMYFCASLAGANYNEQFFGPGTRLTVL.

The V gene is TRBV11-2, the J gene TRBJ2-7, with TRBD1 identical over 8 bases. V lost 5 bases to trimming and J lost 3 bases; unmatched junction nucleotides: 3. The germline CDR1 and CDR2 sequences are SGHAT and FQNNGV. The CDR3 consists of 13 residues. Here the CDR3 reads CASSTDRGYEQYF. The DNA of the CDR3 is TGTGCCAGCAGCACAGACAGGGGCTACGAGCAGTACTTC.

Concerning this clone: The sample has other DNA sequences that encode this CDR3 too. The chain uses TRBV9 and TRBJ2-1, with D perhaps matching TRBD2 (5 bases). The CDR3 is 15 amino acids. Germline CDR1 is SGDLS and CDR2 is YYNGEE. Trimming took 0 bases from V and 0 from J, leaving 7 bases between them. CDR3 coding DNA: TGTGCCAGCAGCGTAGTGGGGAGCTCCTACAATGAGCAGTTCTTC. Translated, it gives CASSVVGSSYNEQFF.

The chain joins TRBV28 to TRBJ1-2, with 7 bases that match TRBD1. V dropped 6 bases and J dropped 4; count of bases not matched to a gene: 17. The length of the CDR3 is 17 residues. Germline V gene lookup returns CDR1 MDHEN and CDR2 SYDVKM. The CDR3 spells CASSSRTKGALGYGYTF. The CDR3 region has the DNA TGTGCCAGCAGCTCCAGGACGAAGGGGGCGCTGGGCTATGGCTACACCTTC.

CDR3 amino acids: CASAGGPVNEQFF. CDR3 DNA: TGTGCCTCTGCGGGAGGGCCGGTCAATGAGCAGTTCTTC. The chain is built from TRBV28 and TRBJ2-1, with 9 bases lining up with TRBD2. The CDR3 consists of 13 residues. From germline, CDR1 is MDHEN and CDR2 SYDVKM. V dropped 11 bases and J dropped 6; count of bases not matched to a gene: 8.

In the case of this clone: Different DNA sequences within this sample yield the same CDR3. The chain joins TRBV7-9 to TRBJ1-1; no reliable D call. Germline V gene sequence: CDR1 SEHNR, CDR2 FQNEAQ (reference sequence). V dropped 5 bases and J dropped 7 bases, with 8 bases sitting between them. The CDR3 length is 11 residues. CDR3 residues: CASSLGSEAFF. The CDR3 DNA reads TGTGCCAGCAGCCTTGGGAGTGAAGCTTTCTTT.

The chain joins TRBV5-6 to TRBJ2-7; TRBD1 matches at 8 bases. The CDR3 contains 14 residues. Germline loops: CDR1 SGHDT, CDR2 YYEEEE. The J segment lost 3 bases and the V segment lost 4 bases, leaving 6 bases of the junction unmatched. The CDR3 here is CASSPGGRDYEQYF. The CDR3 DNA follows: TGTGCCAGCAGCCCAGGGGGCCGGGACTACGAGCAGTACTTC.

The J gene is TRBJ2-5, the V gene TRBV11-3; a weak D match, TRBD1 (5 bases). Per germline, CDR1 SGHNT and CDR2 YENEEA. V was trimmed by 5 bases and J by 5 bases, leaving 18 bases between them. The CDR3 has 15 amino acids. The CDR3 region has the DNA TGTGCCAGCAGCACTCAGGGTTCCCGGTCGGAGACCCAGTACTTC. Translated, it gives CASSTQGSRSETQYF.

V usage is TRBV15 and J usage is TRBJ2-7; possible D gene TRBD1, 6 bases. The CDR3 runs to 15 residues. V was clipped by 3 bases and J by 3 bases, with 15 bases between them. Germline lookup yields CDR1 LNHNV and CDR2 YYDKDF (reference sequence). The CDR3 bases are TGTGCCACCAGCAGGACCGGGACATCGCGCTACGAGCAGTACTTC. As protein: CATSRTGTSRYEQYF.

This chain joins TRBV28 and TRBJ2-1, with D hard to call. The ends were cut back, 7 bases at V and 9 bases at J, with 7 bases in the middle. This CDR3 has 10 amino acids. CDR1 is MDHEN and CDR2 is SYDVKM in the germline V gene. DNA of the CDR3: TGTGCCAGCAACGCCGGTGAGCAGTTCTTC. Encoded protein: CASNAGEQFF.

V gene TRBV6-1 combines with J gene TRBJ2-5, with 9 bases fitting TRBD2. There are 16 residues in the CDR3. Losses at the gene ends were 4 bases for V and 4 bases for J; bases not matched to a gene: 10. CDR1 MNHNS and CDR2 SASEGT come from the germline V gene. The CDR3 reads CASSAGVREGRETQYF. The CDR3 DNA is TGTGCCAGCAGTGCAGGGGTGCGGGAGGGCCGAGAGACCCAGTACTTC.

This clone is a singleton in its sample. The chain recombines TRBV30 with TRBJ1-5, with D possibly matching TRBD1 (6 bases). The CDR3 length is 14 residues. Germline values: CDR1 GTSNPN, CDR2 SVGIG (reference sequence). Trimming stripped 0 bases from V and 3 bases from J, with 9 bases between. The CDR3 spells CAWSVAGANQPQHF. Written as DNA, the CDR3 is TGTGCCTGGAGTGTAGCAGGGGCCAATCAGCCCCAGCATTTT.

The V call is TRBV10-1, the J call TRBJ2-1, with 14 nucleotides matching TRBD2. Germline CDR1 is WNHNN and CDR2 is SYGVQD (reference sequence). Trimming removed 3 bases from V and 5 bases from J; junction bases left unmatched: 12. The CDR3 has 19 residues. The CDR3 protein is CASSDRDPGLAGEDNEQFF. The CDR3 region has the DNA TGCGCCAGCAGTGACCGAGACCCGGGACTAGCGGGAGAGGACAATGAGCAGTTCTTC.